Sequencing of this T cell receptor beta chain was carried out in a study of response to subunit inactivated influenza vaccine. Findings and limits, study-wide: After each seasonal influenza vaccination, few new T cells are recruited, the authors suggested.

The V segment lost 3 bases and the J segment 4 bases; nucleotides outside the gene matches: 8. The CDR3 has 15 amino acids. Germline lookup yields CDR1 KGHSH and CDR2 LQKENI. This clonotype was observed many times. Its target is unknown. TCRdb re-called the RT-PCR reads with MiXCR, one entry per CDR3 protein. Among about 500,000 distinct CDR3 sequences listed, more than 15% were seen once. The material sequenced was CD4+ T cells sorted from PBMCs, taken approximately 25 months after vaccination. The TCR was taken from a man between 45 and 75 years old who received an inactivated influenza vaccine. The chain joins TRBV18 to TRBJ1-1, with 7 bases matching TRBD1. In DNA, the CDR3 is TGTGCCAGCTCACCCAACAGGGGTGCGAGCACTGAAGCTTTCTTT. Translated, it gives CASSPNRGASTEAFF.